The 26 T cell receptor beta chains below come from one sample, sequenced in a study of shared T cell receptors in the human thymus. Data came from immunoSEQ multiplex PCR; TCRdb stores just in-frame clones and leaves some out. The table has over 650,000 clones, approximately 87% seen once; the top ten hold roughly 0.0086%. This same sample was also taken into another study, of human thymus T cells.

Sequenced material: thymocytes. These receptors originate from a boy under two years old with a congenital heart defect.

The V gene is TRBV4-3, the J gene TRBJ1-6, with TRBD1 matching over 8 bases. V shed 3 bases and J 0 bases; nucleotides not matched to a gene: 10. This CDR3 is 19 amino acids long. Per the germline V gene, CDR1 is LGHNA and CDR2 is YSLEER. CDR3 amino acids: CASSQEINRGSSYNSPLHF. CDR3 nucleotides: TGCGCCAGCAGCCAGGAAATAAACAGGGGGAGCTCCTATAATTCACCCCTCCACTTT.

This clone was seen just once. The chain's CDR3 is CASSQESRSNYGYTF. The CDR3 bases are TGCGCCAGCAGCCAAGAGTCCAGATCTAACTATGGCTACACCTTC. V usage is TRBV4-3 and J usage is TRBJ1-2; D unclear. Trimming left V 0 bases short and J 0 bases short, with 8 bases between. Germline loops: CDR1 LGHNA, CDR2 YSLEER. The CDR3 consists of 15 residues.

The chain carries TRBV27 and TRBJ2-7; 7 bases match TRBD2. Per the germline V gene, CDR1 is MNHEY and CDR2 is SMNVEV (reference sequence). This CDR3 comprises 15 residues. J gave up 6 bases and V 2 bases, and 10 bases lay outside the gene matches. CDR3 region: CASSLSGLAAFEQYF. CDR3 nucleotide sequence: TGTGCCAGCAGTTTAAGTGGGCTAGCGGCATTCGAGCAGTACTTC.

This sequence joins TRBV4-3 and TRBJ2-1; TRBD2 matches at 8 bases. With 4 bases clipped from V and 8 bases from J, the junction kept 16 bases outside the gene matches. CDR3 size: 17 residues. CDR1 is LGHNA, CDR2 YSLEER, per germline. Here the CDR3 reads CASSPREGNRPRDEQFF. The CDR3 nucleotides are TGCGCCAGCAGCCCCCGGGAGGGGAATCGCCCCCGGGATGAGCAGTTCTTC.

This chain joins TRBV4-3 and TRBJ2-2, with 9 positions matching TRBD2. This CDR3 contains 16 residues. Germline CDR1 reads LGHNA; CDR2 reads YSLEER. J gave up 6 bases and V 1 base, and 6 bases lay outside the gene matches. CDR3 sequence (DNA): TGCGCCAGCAGCCAAGTTAGCGGGAGCGTCCCCGGGGAGCTGTTTTTT. Translation: CASSQVSGSVPGELFF.

In this sample, this clone turned up a few times. V and J are TRBV6-5 and TRBJ1-1; 7 bases are a match to TRBD1. V shed 4 bases, J shed 6 bases, and the junction held 8 bases outside the gene matches. This CDR3 spans 14 amino acids. Germline values: CDR1 MNHEY, CDR2 SVGAGI. CDR3 sequence reads: CASSSPGTEAEAFF. CDR3 coding DNA: TGTGCCAGCAGTTCACCCGGGACAGAAGCTGAAGCTTTCTTT.

V usage is TRBV5-1 and J usage is TRBJ1-2; TRBD1 might be the D (5 bases). Per the germline V gene, CDR1 is SGHRS and CDR2 is YFSETQ. Trimming cost V 4 bases and J 2 bases, with 12 bases left between them. The CDR3 is 14 residues long. CDR3 sequence (DNA): TGCGCCAGCAGCACGGACAACAGGAACTATGGCTACACCTTC. Its protein product is CASSTDNRNYGYTF.

V is TRBV28 and J is TRBJ1-2; 7 nucleotides match TRBD1. This CDR3 has 14 amino acids. Trimming took 6 bases from V and 7 from J; bases not matched to a gene: 11. Germline CDR1 and CDR2: MDHEN and SYDVKM. This chain's CDR3 is CASSFRDRVGGYTF. CDR3 sequence (DNA): TGTGCCAGCAGCTTCCGAGACAGGGTGGGTGGCTACACCTTC.

The chain couples TRBV30 to TRBJ2-6; D is undetermined. Germline V gene sequence: CDR1 GTSNPN, CDR2 SVGIG (reference sequence). This CDR3 has 13 residues. Trimming removed 4 bases from V and 1 base from J, with 5 bases in between. The CDR3 DNA reads as TGTGCCTGGATCGCGTCTGGGGCCAACGTCCTGACTTTC. Amino acids: CAWIASGANVLTF.

The chain is built from TRBV5-4 and TRBJ1-2, with 11 bases fitting TRBD1. The length of the CDR3 is 16 residues. V lost 3 bases to trimming and J lost 4 bases; unmatched junction nucleotides: 8. From germline, CDR1 is SGHNT and CDR2 YYREEE (reference sequence). The CDR3 here is CASSWGDRGYSYGYTF. CDR3 in DNA: TGTGCCAGCAGCTGGGGGGACAGGGGGTATAGCTATGGCTACACCTTC.

The chain employs TRBV6-6 and TRBJ2-7; D gene uncertain. The V gene's germline CDR1 is MNHNY and CDR2 SVGAGI (reference sequence). This CDR3 spans 16 amino acids. V lost 0 bases to trimming and J lost 0 bases, with 12 bases between them. As DNA, the CDR3 is TGTGCCAGCAGTTACTCGAAACCCGGGTTCTCCTACGAGCAGTACTTC. This encodes CASSYSKPGFSYEQYF.

V gene TRBV21-1 combines with J gene TRBJ1-2; TRBD1, the D gene given by the table, was not confirmed from the DNA. TRBV21-1 is reported as a pseudogene. CDR3 length equals 11 residues. CDR3 DNA: TGTGCCTCCGCCAGGGACTATGGCTACACCTTC. It encodes CASARDYGYTF.

This sequence joins TRBV27 and TRBJ2-7; possible D gene TRBD2, 6 bases. V shed 5 bases and J shed 0 bases, with 11 bases lying between them. From germline, CDR1 is MNHEY and CDR2 SMNVEV (reference sequence). The CDR3 spans 14 residues. The CDR3 nucleotides are TGTGCCAGCAGTCCAACGACTAGCTCCTACGAGCAGTACTTC. Translated, it gives CASSPTTSSYEQYF.

The chain employs TRBV7-9 and TRBJ2-7; perhaps TRBD1 as D (6 bases). The V end was cut by 0 bases, the J end by 3 bases, with 9 bases between. The CDR3 length is 14 residues. Per germline, CDR1 SEHNR and CDR2 FQNEAQ (reference sequence). Written as DNA, the CDR3 is TGTGCCAGCAGCTTAGCAAACAGGGTCTACGAGCAGTACTTC. This translates into CASSLANRVYEQYF.

Only one count was recorded for this clone. The chain uses TRBV27 and TRBJ2-7, with 8 bases fitting TRBD1. V was clipped by 7 bases and J by 6 bases; unmatched bases: 14. The germline V gene has CDR1 MNHEY and CDR2 SMNVEV (reference sequence). The CDR3 is made up of 15 amino acids. The DNA of the CDR3 is TGTGCCAGCAACCGAGCAGGGGGCGAGAGTACCGAGCAGTACTTC. Encoded protein: CASNRAGGESTEQYF.

DNA of the CDR3: TGTGCCAGTAGCCCGAACCAGGTTAATAGCAATCAGCCCCAGCATTTT. This translates into CASSPNQVNSNQPQHF. This sequence joins TRBV19 and TRBJ1-5; D not certain. Trimming pared 6 bases from V and 0 bases from J, leaving 15 bases between. CDR1 and CDR2 (germline): LNHDA, SQIVND (reference sequence). CDR3 length equals 16 residues.

This rearrangement joins TRBV9 to TRBJ2-6; TRBD1 aligns across 9 bases. This CDR3 has 18 residues. The V gene end was trimmed by 4 bases and the J gene end by 5 bases; junction bases not matched to a gene: 13. CDR1 SGDLS and CDR2 YYNGEE come from the germline V gene. CDR3 protein: CASSNRDRASLWANVLTF. The CDR3 bases are TGTGCCAGCAGCAACCGGGACAGGGCATCCCTCTGGGCCAACGTCCTGACTTTC.

V and J are TRBV25-1 and TRBJ1-2; possibly TRBD1 for D (5 bases). Between the trimmed V and J ends, which lost 1 base and 11 bases, there was a span of 8 bases. In germline, CDR1 is MGHDK, CDR2 SYGVNS. The length of the CDR3 is 11 residues. The CDR3 loop reads CASSESQGYTF. The CDR3 nucleotides are TGTGCCAGCAGTGAATCCCAGGGTTACACCTTC.

The chain links TRBV20-1 to TRBJ1-2; a weak D match, TRBD1 (5 bases). This CDR3 has 11 amino acids. Trimming took 5 bases from V and 8 from J, leaving 12 bases between them. Germline CDR1 and CDR2: DFQATT and SNEGSKA (reference sequence). CDR3 loop: CSAPRVNGYTF. The CDR3 DNA reads as TGCAGTGCTCCCAGGGTAAACGGCTACACCTTC.

The chain uses TRBV4-2 and TRBJ1-2; no definite D call. The CDR3 runs 15 residues. The germline CDR1 and CDR2 sequences are LGHNA and YNFKEQ. V lost 2 bases and J lost 0, with 10 bases in between. The chain's CDR3 is CASSQNYQANYGYTF. The CDR3 DNA is TGTGCCAGCAGCCAAAATTATCAGGCTAACTATGGCTACACCTTC.

The V gene is TRBV5-1, the J gene TRBJ2-1; D is perhaps TRBD2 (6 bases). This CDR3 has 15 amino acids. Germline V gene data show CDR1 as SGHRS and CDR2 as YFSETQ. The V end lost 8 bases, the J end lost 6 bases, and 21 bases lay between the germline ends. In DNA, the CDR3 is TGCGCCAGTGCACCGGGACTCAGACACAGCAATGAGCAGTTCTTC. Protein product: CASAPGLRHSNEQFF.

This chain joins TRBV25-1 and TRBJ2-2; TRBD1 might be the D (6 bases). Germline assignment: CDR1 MGHDK and CDR2 SYGVNS. Trimming removed 3 bases at V and 2 bases at J, with 10 bases between. The CDR3 sequence is 15 residues long. CDR3 residues: CASSDGGSNTGELFF. The CDR3 nucleotides are TGTGCCAGCAGTGATGGGGGCTCAAACACCGGGGAGCTGTTTTTT.

The chain couples TRBV28 to TRBJ2-3; maybe TRBD1 (5 bases). Germline assignment: CDR1 MDHEN and CDR2 SYDVKM. Between the trimmed V and J ends, which lost 6 bases and 0 bases, there was a span of 19 bases. The length of the CDR3 is 17 residues. The CDR3 here is CASSVSSDSTSTDTQYF. The CDR3 nucleotides are TGTGCCAGCAGCGTATCCTCCGACAGTACAAGCACAGATACGCAGTATTTT.

The chain combines TRBV27 with TRBJ2-1; TRBD2 matches 9 bases. Germline V gene data show CDR1 as MNHEY and CDR2 as SMNVEV (reference sequence). V trimming: 5 bases; J trimming: 2 bases; junction bases outside the gene matches: 7. The CDR3 is made up of 16 amino acids. Here the CDR3 reads CASSVSTSGTYNEQFF. In nucleotides, the CDR3 is TGTGCCAGCAGTGTCTCGACTAGCGGTACCTACAATGAGCAGTTCTTC.

This clone was seen just once. The J gene is TRBJ2-5, the V gene TRBV4-1; 8 nucleotides agree with TRBD1. Germline V gene lookup returns CDR1 MGHRA and CDR2 YSYEKL. CDR3 length: 15 amino acids. V lost 3 bases, J lost 6 bases, and 9 bases stayed unmatched. The CDR3, as DNA: TGCGCCAGCAGCCAGGCTTGGACAGGGCCCAAGACCCAGTACTTC. Its translation is CASSQAWTGPKTQYF.

The chain carries TRBV7-9 and TRBJ2-2, with D maybe TRBD1 (5 bases). CDR1 SEHNR and CDR2 FQNEAQ come from the germline V gene (reference sequence). There are 17 residues in the CDR3. The V end lost 1 base, the J end lost 0 bases, and 12 bases lay between the germline ends. CDR3 residues: CASSLVPNRPNTGELFF. CDR3 DNA sequence: TGTGCCAGCAGCTTAGTTCCAAACAGGCCGAACACCGGGGAGCTGTTTTTT.